Sequencing of this TCR beta chain was carried out in a study of T cells in Graves' hyperthyroidism and ophthalmopathy. About the study: Once the initial diagnosis was made, peripheral blood was obtained before any treatment.

This clonotype was seen many times. What was amplified from RNA transcripts were TCR beta CDR3 regions. With the HTBI primer set, the TCR CDR3 went through a first round of RT-PCR. A single record per CDR3 protein comes from TCRdb applying MiXCR to the multiplex PCR reads. The sample contains around 420,000 distinct CDR3 sequences, approximately 14% of which appear only once. The CDR3 runs to 16 residues. Germline trimming cut 2 bases from V and 5 bases from J; bases unmatched to any gene: 11. Germline CDR1 and CDR2: MNHEY and SVGEGT. Sample: blood. The chain links TRBV6-2 or TRBV6-3 to TRBJ1-2, with 7 bases identical to TRBD1. The clonotype originates from a woman younger than 35 with Graves' hyperthyroidism. This CDR3 reads CASSYPHRGDGYGYTF. DNA for the CDR3: TGTGCCAGCAGTTACCCGCACAGGGGCGATGGGTATGGCTACACCTTC.